These T cell receptor beta chains were read from a single sample in a study of blood T cell repertoires in COVID-19. Libraries were prepared by immunoSEQ multiplex PCR; TCRdb keeps only in-frame clonotypes and omits some of them. The sample has about 480,000 clones, roughly 90% seen once. Sample: PBMCs or T cells enriched from blood (not recorded which). These receptors all come from a woman in her thirties or forties who had recovered from COVID-19. CDR3s include the opening cysteine and the closing phenylalanine or tryptophan. D genes are given only for firm matches. The size of a clone is reported for some rows only, either as once, few or many, or as a class for expanded clones.

>TRBV20-1|TRBD1|TRBJ1-4|15|NA
TGCAGTGCTAGTGACTCAGGGGGTGCTAATGAAAAACTGTTTTTT
CSASDSGGANEKLFF
>TRBV27|NA|TRBJ1-1|15|NA
TGTGCCAGCAGTTTAGGTGGGGGGTTTAACACTGAAGCTTTCTTT
CASSLGGGFNTEAFF
>TRBV11-3|TRBD2|TRBJ2-2|17|few
TGTGCCAGCAGTGTCACTAGCGGGAGCTTATTTTCCGGGGAGCTGTTTTTT
CASSVTSGSLFSGELFF
>TRBV20-1|NA|TRBJ2-5|13|NA
TGCAGTGCTAGTACGGGGGTAGGGGAGACCCAGTACTTC
CSASTGVGETQYF
>TRBV3-1/TRBV3-2|TRBD2|TRBJ2-1|16|few
TGTGCCAGCAGTCGTGCCGGGACTAGCGGCTACAATGAGCAGTTCTTC
CASSRAGTSGYNEQFF
>TRBV6-4|TRBD1|TRBJ1-2|14|NA
TGTGCCAGCAGTGACTCGGGACAGGGGGGCGGCTACACCTTC
CASSDSGQGGGYTF
>TRBV19|NA|TRBJ1-1|14|few
TGTGCCAGTAGTCTATACCCCCACAGGACTGAAGCTTTCTTT
CASSLYPHRTEAFF
>TRBV2|TRBD1|TRBJ1-1|15|NA
TGTGCCAGCAGCCGACAGGGGGCGGCGAACACTGAAGCTTTCTTT
CASSRQGAANTEAFF
>TRBV2|TRBD2|TRBJ2-5|16|NA
TGTGCCAGCAGCCTACTTCTAGCGGAGGTGGCAGAGACCCAGTACTTC
CASSLLLAEVAETQYF
>TRBV4-3|TRBD2|TRBJ2-1|13|NA
TGCGCCAGCAGCCAAGTTAGCGGGAGTGAGCAGTTCTTC
CASSQVSGSEQFF
>TRBV6-6|TRBD1|TRBJ1-1|16|NA
TGTGCCAGCAGTTCCTCAGGACAGGGTGCGAACACTGAAGCTTTCTTT
CASSSSGQGANTEAFF
>TRBV10-3|TRBD1|TRBJ1-2|15|NA
TGTGCCATCAGTGAGTCGGGACAGGGTGCCTATGGCTACACCTTC
CAISESGQGAYGYTF
>TRBV4-3|NA|TRBJ1-4|16|NA
TGCGCCAGCAGCCAGGCCCACAGAGCAACTAATGAAAAACTGTTTTTT
CASSQAHRATNEKLFF
>TRBV30|TRBD1|TRBJ2-3|13|NA
TGTGCCTGGGATACAGGGGTCACAGATACGCAGTATTTT
CAWDTGVTDTQYF
>TRBV6-5|NA|TRBJ2-7|11|NA
TGTGCCAGCAGATCCGGGACTTTCGCGTACTTC
CASRSGTFAYF
>TRBV20-1|NA|TRBJ1-1|11|once
TGCAGTGCTATGTTAGTTTTAGAAGCTTTCTTT
CSAMLVLEAFF
>TRBV7-2|TRBD2|TRBJ2-5|17|NA
TGTGCCAGCAGCTTACGACCCTGGGGGGAGGGCGGGGAGACCCAGTACTTC
CASSLRPWGEGGETQYF
>TRBV10-3|TRBD2|TRBJ2-2|18|NA
TGTGCCATCGCCGACCGCGGACTAGCGGGAGTGCAAACCGGGGAGCTGTTTTTT
CAIADRGLAGVQTGELFF
>TRBV19|NA|TRBJ1-4|16|NA
TGTGCCAGTAGTATCGACAGGTGGGGCCGTGATGAAAAACTGTTTTTT
CASSIDRWGRDEKLFF
>TRBV29-1|TRBD2|TRBJ2-5|14|NA
TGCAGCGTTGCTGGCGGGGGATACCAAGAGACCCAGTACTTC
CSVAGGGYQETQYF
>TRBV7-9|NA|TRBJ2-6|16|NA
TGTGCCAGCAGCGAGGGGACAATCTCTGGGGCCAACGTCCTGACTTTC
CASSEGTISGANVLTF
>TRBV28|TRBD1|TRBJ2-1|18|NA
TGTGCCAGCAGTCAAGACGAAACCGGACAGGGGTGGGTCAATGAGCAGTTCTTC
CASSQDETGQGWVNEQFF
>TRBV11-2|TRBD1|TRBJ2-1|16|NA
TGTGCCAGCAGGCCCAGGGGGCGGGCCTCCTACAATGAGCAGTTCTTC
CASRPRGRASYNEQFF
>TRBV7-9|TRBD1|TRBJ1-2|17|NA
TGTGCCAGCAGCTTGGCCCCGGGACAGCCCAGAAACTATGGCTACACCTTC
CASSLAPGQPRNYGYTF
>TRBV7-8|NA|TRBJ1-3|16|NA
TGTGCCAGCAGCTTAGTAGGTGGGAGCTCTGGAAACACCATATATTTT
CASSLVGGSSGNTIYF
>TRBV11-2|NA|TRBJ1-2|13|NA
TGTGCCAGCAGCCCAGAACGGGAAGATGGCTACACCTTC
CASSPEREDGYTF
>TRBV12-3/TRBV12-4|NA|TRBJ1-2|12|NA
TGTGCCAGCAGGGATATCCAGCGGGCCTACACCTTC
CASRDIQRAYTF
>TRBV18|TRBD2|TRBJ2-3|18|NA
TGTGCCAGCTCACCGGGACTAGCGGGAGTTATTGGCACAGATACGCAGTATTTT
CASSPGLAGVIGTDTQYF
>TRBV25-1|NA|TRBJ2-2|17|NA
TGTGCCAGCAGTGAAATCTTCGGGGCGGGACGGACCGGGGAGCTGTTTTTT
CASSEIFGAGRTGELFF
>TRBV11-2|NA|TRBJ1-5|19|NA
TGTGCCAGCAGCTTAGATTCGCGGGTACGGGGGGATAGCAATCAGCCCCAGCATTTT
CASSLDSRVRGDSNQPQHF
>TRBV15|NA|TRBJ2-2|14|NA
NA
CATSRDFGAGELFF
>TRBV3-1/TRBV3-2|NA|TRBJ1-1|16|once
TGTGCCAGCAGCCTCGAAGCTATGGGGCTGAACACTGAAGCTTTCTTT
CASSLEAMGLNTEAFF
>TRBV7-8|NA|TRBJ1-1|15|NA
TGTGCCAGCAGCTTAATAAGCGGGTCGAACACTGAAGCTTTCTTT
CASSLISGSNTEAFF
>TRBV6-2/TRBV6-3|NA|TRBJ1-1|15|NA
TGTGCCAGCAGCCGGGACTCCTCCGGTAGAGCTGAAGCTTTCTTT
CASSRDSSGRAEAFF
>TRBV25-1|NA|TRBJ1-1|13|once
TGTGCCAGCAGCCGGGGGGTGACAGATGAAGCTTTCTTT
CASSRGVTDEAFF
>TRBV7-8|NA|TRBJ1-3|15|few
TGTGCCAGCAGCCGAGGACAGATCTCTGGAAACACCATATATTTT
CASSRGQISGNTIYF
>TRBV5-4|NA|TRBJ1-1|13|NA
TGTGCCACAAGGACAACTACGAACACTGAAGCTTTCTTT
CATRTTTNTEAFF
>TRBV29-1|TRBD2|TRBJ2-1|13|NA
TGCAGCAGTTCCGGACTAGCGGGAGGGCCGCAGTTCTTC
CSSSGLAGGPQFF
>TRBV14|TRBD1|TRBJ1-6|16|NA
TGTGCCAGCAGAAGGACAGGGAGAGGTGGGCATTCACCCCTCCACTTT
CASRRTGRGGHSPLHF
>TRBV18|NA|TRBJ1-1|14|once
TGTGCCAGCTCACCACCCTCACAGAACACTGAAGCTTTCTTT
CASSPPSQNTEAFF
>TRBV11-2|NA|TRBJ1-1|14|NA
TGTGCCAGCAGCTTAGCCCGGACAGCCCCTGAAGCTTTCTTT
CASSLARTAPEAFF
>TRBV4-1|NA|TRBJ2-3|16|NA
TGCGCCAGCAGCCATGCCCAGGGAACTAGCACAGATACGCAGTATTTT
CASSHAQGTSTDTQYF
>TRBV11-2|TRBD1|TRBJ2-5|16|once
TGTGCCAGCAGCTTAGCAGGATATAGGACAGGGGAGACCCAGTACTTC
CASSLAGYRTGETQYF
>TRBV6-2/TRBV6-3|NA|TRBJ1-5|13|once
TGTGCCAGCAGTTACTCTGCGGGTCAGCCCCAGCATTTT
CASSYSAGQPQHF
>TRBV5-1|NA|TRBJ1-5|15|NA
TGCGCCAGCAGCCCAGGACTCGGATGGAATCAGCCCCAGCATTTT
CASSPGLGWNQPQHF